This TCR beta chain derives from a study of T cell responses to AZD1222 COVID-19 vaccine (dated by TCRdb to the early 2020s). A note on the overall study: AZD1222 recipients with second doses at about 4 weeks or about 12 weeks were pooled, because spike-specific TCR depth and breadth did not differ between schedules. A total of 230 or so trial participants underwent TCR sequencing, of whom around 200 received two doses of AZD1222 and about 25 received two doses of the MenACWY control vaccine. Trial participants were enrolled into age subgroups of 18-55, 56-69 and 70-plus years, which contained around 150, 28 and 57 TCR-sequenced participants, respectively. Findings and caveats that apply to the study as a whole: Participants were mostly white British, with more females than males. The authors suggested clonal diversity may have been underestimated. The 56-69-year group was small, and its depth increase did not reach significance, likely because of low power. Reportedly, close to half of the unique spike-specific TCRs recognized epitopes lying outside the regions that are mutated in the B.1.351 and B.1.1.7 variants. The whole spike protein was spanned by vaccine-associated CD4 TCRs, and dominant responses were seen in regions 160-218 and 743-854. After two AZD1222 doses, both the breadth and the depth of spike-specific TCRs were significantly higher than at day 0 and than in MenACWY recipients. Because no day 14 peak-response samples were available, repertoires were characterized only after the peak T cell response. Conclusions about previously exposed vaccinees are limited, since just five to seven AZD1222 recipients were seropositive for SARS-CoV-2 at baseline.

Remarks on this clone: Its recognized antigen is unknown. Per-base qualities were not stored, and no clone one base away is much larger.

What the time point label conveys for this sample: baseline before first vaccination. Samples from vaccinated people were obtained from the UK trials COV001 and COV002, which included a single-blind randomized controlled phase 2/3 trial of AZD1222 (ChAdOx1 nCoV-19) in healthy adults. For TCRbeta chain sequencing, PBMC samples from trial participants were taken at day 0 and at day 28 after the second dose. The CDR3 regions of human TCRbeta chains were analyzed by immunosequencing. Regarding the original processing steps: Repertoire TCRs were checked for matches against a reference library of SARS-CoV-2-specific TCRs that had been generated using the MIRA antigen-specificity platform. Breadth was defined as the fraction of unique TCRs that were SARS-CoV-2-associated, and depth was defined as the fraction of total T cells that were SARS-CoV-2-associated. Using the MIRA data, every spike-specific TCR was mapped to the spike region that the TCR reacted to and assigned to either a CD4 or a CD8 class. Log10-transformed breadth and depth values were compared by one-way ANOVA with Sidak's multiple comparisons tests. The source is immuneACCESS, and TCRdb retained only in-frame sequences with V and J called. Part of the clones is not carried over; for the studies checked, unresolved V genes explain less than half of this, and the remainder is unexplained. The D gene and trimming were derived from the DNA, and the V and J assignments and clone size from that table. This sample has about 140,000 clones in its table, and more than 85% of those were observed once. Clones ranked in the top ten supply 5% to 6.5% of the sample.

The clonotype originates from an adult in good health. The sample in question was peripheral blood, obtained on day 0 of AZD1222 vaccination.

The sequenced DNA is TGTGCCAGCAGTGATTCAGGGTTGGGAAACACCATATATTTT. Translated, this is CASSDSGLGNTIYF. The chain joins TRBV2 to TRBJ1-3, with TRBD1 as a weak D call on 5 bases. Counted from cysteine to phenylalanine, this CDR3 has 14 amino acids. Only the CDR3 DNA is retained, 42 bases long and in frame from the first base. From a lookup of the germline V gene, CDR1 and CDR2 are SNHLY and FYNNEI. Relative to germline, V is 3 bases shorter and J is 4 bases shorter, with 10 bases between their ends.